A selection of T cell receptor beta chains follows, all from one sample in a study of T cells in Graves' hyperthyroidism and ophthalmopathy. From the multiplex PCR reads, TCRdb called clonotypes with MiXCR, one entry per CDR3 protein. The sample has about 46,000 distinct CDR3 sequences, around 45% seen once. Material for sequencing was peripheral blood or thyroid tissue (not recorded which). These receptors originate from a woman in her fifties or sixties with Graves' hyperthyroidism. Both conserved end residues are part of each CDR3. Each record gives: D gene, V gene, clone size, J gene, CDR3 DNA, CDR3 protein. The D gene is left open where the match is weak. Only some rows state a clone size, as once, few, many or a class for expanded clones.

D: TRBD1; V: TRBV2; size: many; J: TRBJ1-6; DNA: TGTGCCAGCAGTGAGGGGACAGCCTATAATTCACCCCTCCACTTT; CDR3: CASSEGTAYNSPLHF
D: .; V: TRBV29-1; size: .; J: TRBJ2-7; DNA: TGCAGCGTCGAAAACGACGAGTCCTACGAGCAGTACTTC; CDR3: CSVENDESYEQYF
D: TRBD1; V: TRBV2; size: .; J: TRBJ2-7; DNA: TGTGCCAGCAGTGAGGGGGACAGGAACTACGAGCAGTACTTC; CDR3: CASSEGDRNYEQYF
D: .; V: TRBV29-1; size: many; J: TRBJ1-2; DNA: TGCAGCGTTGAAGGGTGGCAGGACTATGGCTACACCTTC; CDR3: CSVEGWQDYGYTF
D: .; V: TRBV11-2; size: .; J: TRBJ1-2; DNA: TGTGCCAGCAGCTCTCGGAATCATGGCTACACCTTC; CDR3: CASSSRNHGYTF
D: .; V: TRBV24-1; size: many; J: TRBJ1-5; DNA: TGTGCCAGCGCAGAGTTGGGTCAGCCCCAGCATTTT; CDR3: CASAELGQPQHF
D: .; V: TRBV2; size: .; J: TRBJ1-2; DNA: TGTGCCAGCAGCGGGACGGACTTTAGCTACACCTTC; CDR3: CASSGTDFSYTF
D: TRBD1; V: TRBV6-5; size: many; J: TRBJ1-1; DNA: TGTGCCAGCAGCCGACAGGGGAACACTGAAGCTTTCTTT; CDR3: CASSRQGNTEAFF
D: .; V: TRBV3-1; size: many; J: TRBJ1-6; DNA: TGTGCCAGCAGCCAAGGGGTTGAGTCACCCCTCCACTTT; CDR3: CASSQGVESPLHF
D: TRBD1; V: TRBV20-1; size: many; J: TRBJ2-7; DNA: TGCAGTGCCCCGTGGGACAGTCCCTACGAGCAGTACTTC; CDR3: CSAPWDSPYEQYF
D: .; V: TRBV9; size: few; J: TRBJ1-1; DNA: TGTGCCAGCAGCGTAGAGGACAGTGACTACACTGAAGCTTTCTTT; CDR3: CASSVEDSDYTEAFF
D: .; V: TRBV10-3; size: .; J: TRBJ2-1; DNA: TGTGCCATCAGTGATTTCCTACAGGGATCGGAGAATGAGCAGTTCTTC; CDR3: CAISDFLQGSENEQFF
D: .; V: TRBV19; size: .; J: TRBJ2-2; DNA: TGTGCCAGTAACGGGGGCGCAGGGACCGGGGAGCTGTTTTTT; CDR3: CASNGGAGTGELFF
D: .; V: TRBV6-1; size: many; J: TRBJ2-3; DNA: TGTGCCAGCAGTGAAGCGGGGGATACGCAGTATTTT; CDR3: CASSEAGDTQYF
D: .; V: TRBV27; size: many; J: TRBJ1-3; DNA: TGTGCCAGCAGTTTAAGAGGGTCGGGAAACACCATATATTTT; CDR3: CASSLRGSGNTIYF
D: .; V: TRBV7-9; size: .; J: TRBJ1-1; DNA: TGTGCCAGCAGCCCCCTGGGGGGGCCCACTGAAGCTTTCTTT; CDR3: CASSPLGGPTEAFF
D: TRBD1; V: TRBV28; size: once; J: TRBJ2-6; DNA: TGTGCCAGCAGCCCGGGACAGGGCCCTGGGGCCAACGTCCTGACTTTC; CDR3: CASSPGQGPGANVLTF
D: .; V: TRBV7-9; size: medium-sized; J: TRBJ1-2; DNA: TGTGCCAGCACCCTACAGGGAATGAATGGCTACACCTTC; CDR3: CASTLQGMNGYTF
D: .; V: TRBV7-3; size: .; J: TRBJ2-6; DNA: TGTGCCAGCAGCTTAGGGGGGCCCCCAGACCTGACTTTC; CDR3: CASSLGGPPDLTF
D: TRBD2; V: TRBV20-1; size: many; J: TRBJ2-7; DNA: TGCAGTGCTAGAGATCCACCGGGGGCCGGACTAGCGCATACCTACGAGCAGTACTTC; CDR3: CSARDPPGAGLAHTYEQYF
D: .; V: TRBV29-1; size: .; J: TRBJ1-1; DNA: TGCAGCAATGACCCAGGGAACACTGAAGCTTTCTTT; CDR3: CSNDPGNTEAFF
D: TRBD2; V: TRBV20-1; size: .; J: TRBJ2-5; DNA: TGCAGTGCTACGTCCCCGACTAGCGGGAGCGAAGAGACCCAGTACTTC; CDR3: CSATSPTSGSEETQYF
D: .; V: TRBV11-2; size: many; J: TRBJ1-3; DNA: TGTGCCAGCAGCTTAGAGGGGTACTCTGGAAACACCATATATTTT; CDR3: CASSLEGYSGNTIYF
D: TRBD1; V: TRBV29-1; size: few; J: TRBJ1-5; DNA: TGCAGCGTCGGGACAGGGGATGGGCAGCCCCAGCATTTT; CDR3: CSVGTGDGQPQHF
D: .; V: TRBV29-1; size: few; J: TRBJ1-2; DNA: TGCAGCGTTGATGAAGGGGCAGGAGCCTTTAACTATGGCTACACCTTC; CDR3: CSVDEGAGAFNYGYTF
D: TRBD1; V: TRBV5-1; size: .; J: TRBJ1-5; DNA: TGCGCCACCGAGGCTTGGACAGGGAGCAATCAGCCCCAGCATTTT; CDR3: CATEAWTGSNQPQHF
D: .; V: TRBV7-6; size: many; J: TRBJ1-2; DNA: TGTGCCAGCAGCCCCACCCCGGCGGGGGCGGCTGGCTACACCTTC; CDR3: CASSPTPAGAAGYTF
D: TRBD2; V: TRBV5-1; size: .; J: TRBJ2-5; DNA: TGCGCCAGCGGACGGGAGGGTGGAAGAGAGACCCAGTACTTC; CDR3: CASGREGGRETQYF
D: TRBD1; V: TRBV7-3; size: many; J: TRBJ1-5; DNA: TGTGCCAGCAGCCTTGACAGGGGTCAGCCCCAGCATTTT; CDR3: CASSLDRGQPQHF
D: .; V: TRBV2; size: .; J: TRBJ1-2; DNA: TGTGCCAGCAGGGCCTTGACAGGCCGCTATGGCTACACCTTC; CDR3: CASRALTGRYGYTF
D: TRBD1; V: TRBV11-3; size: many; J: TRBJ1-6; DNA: TGTGCCAGCAGCTCCGGGACAGGGTCGCCCCTCCACTTT; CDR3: CASSSGTGSPLHF
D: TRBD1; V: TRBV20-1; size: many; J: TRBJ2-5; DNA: TGCAGTGCTACCCGGACAGGGGGAGAGACCCAGTACTTC; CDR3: CSATRTGGETQYF
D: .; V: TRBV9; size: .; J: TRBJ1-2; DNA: TGTGCCAGCAGTGAGGGGGACCGAGGAGCGTATGGCTACACCTTC; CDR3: CASSEGDRGAYGYTF
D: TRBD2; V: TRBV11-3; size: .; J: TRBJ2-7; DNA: TGTGCTAGCAGCTTATTTAGAAGCGGGACCTCCCACGAGCAGTACTTC; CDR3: CASSLFRSGTSHEQYF
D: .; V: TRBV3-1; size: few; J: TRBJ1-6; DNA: TGTGCCAGCAGCCAAGGGTTGGGGCGGGATTCACCCCTCCACTTT; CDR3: CASSQGLGRDSPLHF
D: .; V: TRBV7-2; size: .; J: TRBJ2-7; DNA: TGTGCCAGCAGCTTGGCGTCCGGGGAGCAGTACTTC; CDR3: CASSLASGEQYF
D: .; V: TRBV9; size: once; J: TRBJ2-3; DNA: TGTGCCAGCAGCCCCCACCCCGGGAGCCCCACAGATACGCAGTATTTT; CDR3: CASSPHPGSPTDTQYF
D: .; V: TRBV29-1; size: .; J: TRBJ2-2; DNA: TGCAGCGTCCTAATAGCGAAAGCGAACACCGGGGAGCTGTTTTTT; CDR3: CSVLIAKANTGELFF
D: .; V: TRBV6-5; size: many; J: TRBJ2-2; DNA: TGTGCCAGCAGTTACTCCAGGGGCGCGAACACCGGGGAGCTGTTTTTT; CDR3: CASSYSRGANTGELFF
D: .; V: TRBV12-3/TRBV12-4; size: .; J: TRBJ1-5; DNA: TGTGCCAGCAGTTTCGGCGGGGGAGTCTCCTACGAGCATTTT; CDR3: CASSFGGGVSYEHF
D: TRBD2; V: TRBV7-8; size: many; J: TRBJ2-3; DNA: TGTACCAGCAGCTTAGAAGCGGGAGGCAGGGCAGATACGCAGTATTTT; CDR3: CTSSLEAGGRADTQYF
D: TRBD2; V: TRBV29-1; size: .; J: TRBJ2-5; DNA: TGCAGCGTTGGTAGAGGACTAGCGGGAGAGGAGACCCAGTACTTC; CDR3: CSVGRGLAGEETQYF
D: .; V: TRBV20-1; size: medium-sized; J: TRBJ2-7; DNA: TGCAGTCCCCTAGTCCCGTCCTACGAGCAGTACTTC; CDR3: CSPLVPSYEQYF
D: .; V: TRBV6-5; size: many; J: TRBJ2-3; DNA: TGTGCCAGCAGTTACTCTGGACAGAGCACAGATACGCAGTATTTT; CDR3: CASSYSGQSTDTQYF
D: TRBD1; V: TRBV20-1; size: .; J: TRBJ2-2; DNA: TGCAGTGCTAGAGTAACCGGGACAGGGAACACCGGGGAGCTGTTTTTT; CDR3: CSARVTGTGNTGELFF
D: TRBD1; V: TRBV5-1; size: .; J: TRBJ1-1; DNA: TGCGCCAGCAGGGACCCCGGACAGGGAGATACTGAAGCTTTCTTT; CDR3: CASRDPGQGDTEAFF
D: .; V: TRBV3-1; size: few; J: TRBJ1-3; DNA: TGTGCCAGCAGCCAAGAGCCAGGGTGGAGCTCTGGAAACACCATATATTTT; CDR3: CASSQEPGWSSGNTIYF
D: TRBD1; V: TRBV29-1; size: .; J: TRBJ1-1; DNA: TGCAGCGTTGGGACAGGGGGCGGGAACACTGAAGCTTTCTTT; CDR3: CSVGTGGGNTEAFF
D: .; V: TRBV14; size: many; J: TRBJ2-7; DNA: TGTGCCAGCAGCATTCAGGGGGGGAGATACGAGCAGTACTTC; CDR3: CASSIQGGRYEQYF
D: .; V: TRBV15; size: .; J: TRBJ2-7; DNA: TGTGCCACCAGCAGCCGGGACCACAACTACGAGCAGTACTTC; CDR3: CATSSRDHNYEQYF
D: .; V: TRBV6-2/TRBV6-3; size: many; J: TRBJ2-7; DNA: TGTGCCAGCAGCCCCCTCCCCTACGAGCAGTACTTC; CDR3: CASSPLPYEQYF
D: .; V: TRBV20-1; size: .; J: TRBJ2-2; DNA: TGCAGTGCTAGAGATCGTGGGACGGCCTATGGCTACACCGGGGAGCTGTTTTTT; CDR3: CSARDRGTAYGYTGELFF